The 28 T cell receptor beta chains below were found in one sample sequenced in a study of T-cell memory formation after mild COVID-19. TCRdb independently ran MiXCR on the 5' RACE reads; one entry per CDR3 protein. The repertoire consists of 500,000 to 550,000 distinct CDR3 sequences, with 20% occurring once and the leading ten covering around 12%. The sample consisted of PBMCs or a T cell subset sorted from them (not recorded which). The receptors shown here come from an adult woman who had mild COVID-19 (a few samples of this study predate the infection). Cell type and time point are not known.

The rearrangement links TRBV7-2 to TRBJ2-2; D not resolved. Per germline, CDR1 SGHTA and CDR2 FQGNSA. CDR3 length equals 14 residues. The germline V and J ends were trimmed by 3 bases and 4 bases, with 9 bases remaining between them. This chain's CDR3 is CASSFWDVTGELFF. Written as DNA, the CDR3 is TGTGCCAGCAGCTTTTGGGATGTCACCGGGGAGCTGTTTTTT.

This clonotype came up many times. The rearrangement uses TRBV20-1 and TRBJ2-7; no reliable D call. V was pared by 4 bases and J by 0 bases, with 13 bases between. This CDR3 contains 14 residues. Per germline, CDR1 DFQATT and CDR2 SNEGSKA (reference sequence). The CDR3 here is CSANWRVSSYEQYF. In DNA, the CDR3 is TGCAGTGCTAATTGGCGAGTGAGCTCCTACGAGCAGTACTTC.

This clonotype was seen only a few times. V is TRBV6-2 or TRBV6-3 and J is TRBJ2-1; tentative D call: TRBD2 (5 bases). V was cut by 6 bases and J by 6 bases, with 15 bases left in between. This CDR3 is 14 amino acids long. Germline loops: CDR1 MNHEY, CDR2 SVGEGT. DNA for the CDR3: TGTGCCAGCAGGGCGTTGAGTCGGGGCAATGAGCAGTTCTTC. Its translation is CASRALSRGNEQFF.

This clonotype turned up a few times. This rearrangement joins TRBV7-3 to TRBJ2-5, with TRBD2 matching 15 bases. Germline V gives CDR1 SGHTA, CDR2 FQGTGA. This CDR3 has 17 amino acids. J lost 4 bases, V lost 5 bases, and 8 bases had no gene match. As DNA, the CDR3 is TGTGCCAGCAGCCCTGGACTAGCGGGAGGGCGCACAGAGACCCAGTACTTC. It translates to CASSPGLAGGRTETQYF.

This clonotype has just a few counts. This chain links TRBV15 with TRBJ2-5; 10 bases map to TRBD2. V was pared by 3 bases and J by 1 base, with 2 bases of the junction left unmatched. Germline CDR1 LNHNV, CDR2 YYDKDF (reference sequence). The CDR3 contains 15 residues. The CDR3 loop reads CATSRGLASQETQYF. Written as DNA, the CDR3 is TGTGCCACCAGCAGGGGACTAGCGAGCCAAGAGACCCAGTACTTC.

The J gene is TRBJ1-1, the V gene TRBV7-9; no definite D call. CDR1 is SEHNR, CDR2 FQNEAQ, per germline (reference sequence). V gave up 5 bases and J gave up 3 bases, with 19 bases separating them. CDR3 length equals 16 residues. The CDR3 nucleotides are TGTGCCAGCAGCGCGGAAGGCTGGGGAGTGGACACTGAAGCTTTCTTT. As protein: CASSAEGWGVDTEAFF. The full variable domain, its missing parts supplied by reference TRBV7-9 and TRBJ1-1, is DTGVSQNPRHKITKRGQNVTFRCDPISEHNRLYWYRQTLGQGPEFLTYFQNEAQLEKSRLLSDRFSAERPKGSFSTLEIQRTEQGDSAMYLCASSAEGWGVDTEAFFGQGTRLTVV.

This clonotype was seen a handful of times. This chain joins TRBV20-1 and TRBJ2-3; TRBD2 aligns across 9 bases. Trimming removed 5 bases from V and 2 bases from J; junction bases left unmatched: 2. Per the germline V gene, CDR1 is DFQATT and CDR2 is SNEGSKA (reference sequence). There are 13 residues in the CDR3. The CDR3 region has the DNA TGCAGTGCTTTAGCGGGGGACACAGATACGCAGTATTTT. It specifies CSALAGDTDTQYF.

This rearrangement joins TRBV12-3 or TRBV12-4 to TRBJ1-5; D call uncertain. The V gene lost 5 bases and the J gene lost 4 bases, with 15 bases spanning the gap. The CDR3 consists of 15 residues. This chain's CDR3 is CASSPSHRSNQPQHF. CDR3 sequence (DNA): TGTGCCAGCAGTCCCTCCCACAGATCTAATCAGCCCCAGCATTTT.

About this clonotype itself: The junction differs from germline at one of its ends, possibly a read error. The chain couples TRBV27 to TRBJ2-1; D possibly uses TRBD1 or TRBD2 (6 bases each). Germline CDR1 and CDR2: MNHEY and SMNVEV (reference sequence). The CDR3 loop spans 18 amino acids. For the CDR3, the DNA is TGTGCCAGCAGCTTATCCGAGCAATTGCGACTAGGGGGAGATGAGCAGTTCTTC. Translation gives CASSLSEQLRLGGDEQFF.

The chain couples TRBV7-9 to TRBJ2-1, with D unclear. V dropped 4 bases and J dropped 8 bases, with 18 bases sitting between them. The CDR3 sequence is 15 residues long. In germline, CDR1 is SEHNR, CDR2 FQNEAQ (reference sequence). The CDR3 here is CASSSLEARGHEQFF. The CDR3 DNA sequence: TGTGCCAGCAGCTCCCTCGAGGCAAGAGGACATGAGCAGTTCTTC.

The table lists this clonotype with a few counts. V is TRBV2 and J is TRBJ2-4, with D perhaps TRBD1 (6 bases). V lost 7 bases to trimming and J lost 0 bases, with 7 bases between them. CDR1 SNHLY and CDR2 FYNNEI come from the germline V gene. This CDR3 comprises 13 residues. The CDR3 spells CASNREAKNIQYF. Here the CDR3 DNA reads TGTGCCAGCAACAGGGAAGCCAAAAACATTCAGTACTTC. Variable domain in full (rest from reference TRBV2 and TRBJ2-4): EPEVTQTPSHQVTQMGQEVILRCVPISNHLYFYWYRQILGQKVEFLVSFYNNEISEKSEIFDDQFSVERPDGSNFTLKIRSTKLEDSAMYFCASNREAKNIQYFGAGTRLSVL.

The J gene is TRBJ2-7, the V gene TRBV24-1; D perhaps matches TRBD2 (5 bases). Germline V gene sequence: CDR1 KGHDR, CDR2 SFDVKD. The CDR3 totals 13 residues. V was trimmed by 7 bases and J by 3 bases, leaving 12 bases between them. The CDR3, as DNA: TGTGCCACCAGCGCGGGTTCGAGCTACGAGCAGTACTTC. Residues: CATSAGSSYEQYF.

This clonotype was recorded a few times. The J gene is TRBJ2-3, the V gene TRBV29-1; D possibly corresponds to TRBD2 (6 bases). This CDR3 contains 15 residues. Germline V CDR1 and CDR2: SQVTM, ANQGSEA. V gave up 4 bases and J gave up 3 bases, with 17 bases separating them. For the CDR3, the DNA is TGCAGCGTTGTTTGGGGCGGGGAGGCGACAGATACGCAGTATTTT. This gives the protein CSVVWGGEATDTQYF.

The sample holds a few counts of this clonotype. The rearrangement uses TRBV15 and TRBJ2-3, with TRBD2 identical over 7 bases. Germline CDR1 LNHNV, CDR2 YYDKDF (reference sequence). The CDR3 has 15 amino acids. The trim removed 1 base at V and 3 bases at J, leaving 4 bases unmatched. CDR3 bases: TGTGCCACCAGCAGAGGGGCGGGAGTAACAGATACGCAGTATTTT. It specifies CATSRGAGVTDTQYF.

The chain is built from TRBV6-6 and TRBJ2-7; D remains ambiguous. V shed 2 bases and J shed 2 bases, with 16 bases lying between them. From germline, CDR1 is MNHNY and CDR2 SVGAGI (reference sequence). CDR3 length equals 16 residues. The CDR3 DNA reads as TGTGCCAGCAGTTACGCGTACTCGGGCAACACCTACGAGCAGTACTTC. Its translation: CASSYAYSGNTYEQYF.

The chain has TRBV15 and TRBJ1-1; tentatively, D is TRBD1 (6 bases). This CDR3 region has 14 residues. V gave up 0 bases and J gave up 9 bases, with 14 bases separating them. In germline, CDR1 is LNHNV, CDR2 YYDKDF (reference sequence). The CDR3 coding sequence is TGTGCCACCAGCAGAGATCTGGAGACAGGACAAGCTTTCTTT. It is translated as CATSRDLETGQAFF.

There are a few counts of this clonotype. The chain has TRBV12-3 or TRBV12-4 and TRBJ2-2, with a weak D call TRBD2 (6 bases). This CDR3 has 18 residues. V was cut by 3 bases and J by 5 bases, with 22 bases left in between. The CDR3 protein is CASSFLRMRREETGELFF. The DNA of the CDR3 is TGTGCCAGCAGTTTTCTGAGGATGAGGAGGGAGGAGACCGGGGAGCTGTTTTTT.

This clonotype has just a few counts. The J gene is TRBJ2-7, the V gene TRBV20-1; 13 positions match TRBD2. Germline loops: CDR1 DFQATT, CDR2 SNEGSKA (reference sequence). Trimming at V came to 3 bases and at J to 0 bases, leaving 2 bases not matched to a gene. The CDR3 length is 15 residues. The CDR3 spells CSARGLAGLSYEQYF. In DNA form, the CDR3 reads TGCAGTGCTAGGGGACTAGCGGGGCTCTCCTACGAGCAGTACTTC.

V is TRBV7-2 and J is TRBJ2-1; the D is unclear. This CDR3 contains 13 residues. Germline CDR1 reads SGHTA; CDR2 reads FQGNSA. V lost 4 bases and J lost 0, with 4 bases in between. The CDR3 reads CASSWNSYNEQFF. The CDR3 DNA reads TGTGCCAGCAGCTGGAACTCCTACAATGAGCAGTTCTTC.

This clonotype showed up just a few times. V is TRBV20-1 and J is TRBJ1-1, with D unresolved. V was cut by 4 bases and J by 0 bases, with 9 bases left in between. CDR1 is DFQATT and CDR2 is SNEGSKA in the germline V gene (reference sequence). There are 13 residues in the CDR3. Here the CDR3 reads CSAKRQVNTEAFF. The CDR3 nucleotides read TGCAGTGCTAAGCGGCAGGTGAACACTGAAGCTTTCTTT.

This clonotype was seen repeatedly, ten times or more. This chain connects TRBV5-1 to TRBJ2-5; D not resolved. The CDR3 is made up of 12 amino acids. V lost 3 bases and J 5 bases, leaving 8 bases between the germline ends. The germline V gene has CDR1 SGHRS and CDR2 YFSETQ. The CDR3 nucleotides are TGCGCCAGCAGCTCGGCCGGGGAGACCCAGTACTTC. It specifies CASSSAGETQYF.

This clonotype has a count of ten or more. The chain employs TRBV5-1 and TRBJ2-7; maybe TRBD2 (5 bases). The V end was cut by 4 bases, the J end by 2 bases, with 13 bases between. CDR1 and CDR2 (germline): SGHRS, YFSETQ. The CDR3 covers 14 residues. The CDR3 protein is CASSNTGNPYEQYF. CDR3 sequence (DNA): TGCGCCAGCAGCAACACGGGAAACCCCTACGAGCAGTACTTC.

This clonotype was recorded at least ten times. The chain carries TRBV4-1 and TRBJ2-1; unclear D gene. CDR3 length: 15 residues. Germline loops: CDR1 MGHRA, CDR2 YSYEKL. Deletions cut 3 bases from V and 3 bases from J, with 12 bases between. This CDR3 reads CASSQLTTGYNEQFF. The CDR3 DNA reads as TGCGCCAGCAGCCAGTTAACTACCGGCTACAATGAGCAGTTCTTC.

V is TRBV20-1 and J is TRBJ2-5; a possible D gene is TRBD2 (6 bases). With 5 bases removed from V and 5 bases from J, the gap between germline ends came to 18 bases. Germline CDR1 DFQATT, CDR2 SNEGSKA (reference sequence). This CDR3 is 14 amino acids long. For the CDR3, the DNA is TGCAGTGCTCCCGGCAGGGCCCGGGGGGAGACCCAGTACTTC. Its protein is CSAPGRARGETQYF.

The chain links TRBV4-1 to TRBJ2-3; 9 bases agree with TRBD2. The germline V gene encodes CDR1 MGHRA and CDR2 YSYEKL. J lost 7 bases, V lost 3 bases, and 11 bases had no gene match. The CDR3 contains 16 residues. DNA of the CDR3: TGCGCCAGCAGCCACCCATTAGCGGGGGACACGAATACGCAGTATTTT. Residues: CASSHPLAGDTNTQYF.

This clonotype turned up a few times. The V gene is TRBV11-2, the J gene TRBJ2-7; no clear D gene. The germline CDR1 and CDR2 sequences are SGHAT and FQNNGV. The CDR3 spans 15 residues. V was clipped by 1 base and J by 1 base, with 11 bases between them. The chain's CDR3 is CASSLALGGSYEQYF. The CDR3 coding sequence is TGTGCCAGCAGCTTAGCATTGGGCGGATCCTACGAGCAGTACTTC.

CDR3 in DNA: TGTGCCAGCAGCCCCCGTGGGGGGGGCCGGGAGACCCAGTACTTC. Translation: CASSPRGGGRETQYF. V usage is TRBV7-6 and J usage is TRBJ2-5; possible D gene TRBD2, 7 bases. Trimming took 5 bases from V and 5 from J, leaving 18 bases between them. This CDR3 region has 15 residues. CDR1 and CDR2 from the germline V gene are SGHVS and FNYEAQ. Together with reference TRBV7-6 and TRBJ2-5, the CDR3 gives the full variable domain: GAGVSQSPRYKVTKRGQDVALRCDPISGHVSLYWYRQALGQGPEFLTYFNYEAQQDKSGLPNDRFSAERPEGSISTLTIQRTEQRDSAMYRCASSPRGGGRETQYFGPGTRLLVL.

This clonotype was recorded only once. One junction end does not reproduce the germline sequence, and a read error may be involved. The V gene is TRBV5-1, the J gene TRBJ1-2; 9 bases align to TRBD1. This CDR3 has 16 amino acids. Germline V lookup: CDR1 SGHRS, CDR2 YFSETQ. Written as DNA, the CDR3 is TGCGACAGCAGCTTGACACAGGGGGCGGGTAACTATGGCTACACCTTC. It specifies CDSSLTQGAGNYGYTF.